This T cell receptor beta chain was captured in a study of blood T cell repertoires in COVID-19. The wider study: Collection of acute and convalescent COVID-19 samples took place in the United States, Italy and Spain. From T cells, B-cell-depleted T cells, or PBMCs came the material, which was cDNA or gDNA.

Source study methods: Reference gene primer amplification in the assay estimated nucleated cell counts. Only in-frame clones appear in the TCRdb table, and some are missing; sequencing was by immunoSEQ multiplex PCR. V and J calls and clone size follow that table, whereas D and trimming were derived from the DNA. The sample has about 190,000 clones; approximately 80% are singletons. Sequencing was performed on peripheral blood. This TCR was recovered from a man between 60 and 75 years old with acute or convalescent COVID-19.

CDR3 amino acids: CASSPDRGRRNSPLHF. DNA of the CDR3: TGTGCCAGCAGTCCGGACAGGGGGCGTAGGAATTCACCCCTCCACTTT. The chain couples TRBV28 to TRBJ1-6, with 11 nucleotides matching TRBD1. The germline V gene has CDR1 MDHEN and CDR2 SYDVKM. After removal of 5 bases from V and 7 bases from J, the junction contained 7 bases not matched to a gene. The CDR3 is 16 amino acids. Looking up the rest from reference TRBV28 and TRBJ1-6 gives the full variable domain: DVKVTQSSRYLVKRTGEKVFLECVQDMDHENMFWYRQDPGLGLRLIYFSYDVKMKEKGDIPEGYSVSREKKERFSLILESASTNQTSMYLCASSPDRGRRNSPLHFGNGTRLTVT.